These T cell receptor beta chains were read from a single sample in a study of metastatic and nonmetastatic thyroid tumors. MiXCR reprocessed the PCR reads for TCRdb. The data contain approximately 82,000 clones, under 15% of them singletons. Sequences were obtained from tumor tissue. The receptors shown here come from a female donor with papillary thyroid cancer or a benign thyroid nodule (not recorded which). Some clones in this sample may be carry-over from other donors' samples. The CDR3 runs from the conserved cysteine through the conserved F or W.

j_call v_call cdr3_aa
TRBJ1-1 TRBV20-1 CSALDTSNTEAFF
TRBJ2-7 TRBV3-1 CASSSREAGGYF
TRBJ2-3 TRBV6-1 CASRPLSPEQYF
TRBJ2-5 TRBV28 CASSPSGSGETQYF
TRBJ2-7 TRBV7-2 CASSLSSSHEQYF
TRBJ1-5 TRBV29-1 CSVALGQGALGQPQHF
TRBJ2-2 TRBV9 CASSRRGQHGAPGELFF
TRBJ1-2 TRBV7-9 CASSRGQFAYGYTF
TRBJ1-1 TRBV12-3/TRBV12-4 CASSLFAANTEAFF
TRBJ2-1 TRBV7-7 CASSLNLACGNEQFF
TRBJ2-7 TRBV9 CASSPRPGRFDEQYF
TRBJ2-5 TRBV7-7 CASSPDRETQYF
TRBJ1-5 TRBV20-1 CSARAGEGGNQPQHF
TRBJ2-5 TRBV20-1 CSARDGLAGVLETQYF
TRBJ2-7 TRBV5-1 CSSSLMDAYEQYF
TRBJ2-1 TRBV5-1 CASSLETQNVQFF
TRBJ2-1 TRBV2 CASTLAGGTSYNEQFF
TRBJ2-5 TRBV5-1 CASSLGGTQYF
TRBJ2-7 TRBV9 CASSPQPGLGIYEQYF
TRBJ2-1 TRBV10-2 CASSESGSSYNEQFF
TRBJ2-3 TRBV5-4 CASSSGTSVSTDTQYF
TRBJ1-1 TRBV5-1 CASSFGVRDTEAFF
TRBJ1-5 TRBV28 CASTAPRGPQHF
TRBJ1-5 TRBV6-2/TRBV6-3 CASSFHNQPQHF
TRBJ2-3 TRBV20-1 CSGKSTDTQYF
TRBJ1-4 TRBV9 CASSAGLGNEKLFF
TRBJ1-2 TRBV11-2 CASSLVNRMEGYTF
TRBJ2-5 TRBV25-1 CVSGQDTQYF
TRBJ1-1 TRBV5-1 CASSFTVNTEAFF
TRBJ2-3 TRBV28 CASSSTGATADTQYF